This T cell receptor beta chain appears in the sequencing data of a study of blood T cell repertoires in COVID-19. Across the whole study: T cells, B-cell-depleted T cells, or PBMCs supplied cDNA or gDNA.

TCRdb keeps only in-frame clones here, not all; method: immunoSEQ multiplex PCR. The table lists hundreds of thousands of clones, around 89% of them singletons, with roughly 1.1% in the top ten. The germline gives CDR1 SQVTM, CDR2 ANQGSEA. This CDR3 contains 13 residues. V dropped 0 bases and J dropped 5 bases, with 10 bases sitting between them. The specimen was PBMCs or T cells enriched from blood (not recorded which). The chain is built from TRBV29-1 and TRBJ1-1; D unclear. This clonotype originated in a man aged 25 to 40 who had recovered from COVID-19. The CDR3 bases are TGCAGCGTTGAAGAAACTAAGAGGACTGAAGCTTTCTTT. The encoded protein is CSVEETKRTEAFF.